The 3 T cell receptor beta chains given below trace back to one sample, sequenced in a study of human T cells and chemical hapten exposure. TCRdb redid the calling of the RACE reads with MiXCR, one entry per CDR3 protein. The sample records 62,000 or so distinct CDR3 sequences, roughly 11% being singletons. Time point of the sample: pre-sensitization, week 0. Treatment in this sample: therapeutic diphenylcyclopropenone sensitization with weekly scalp DPC. Sequenced here: whole blood, sampled in connection with sensitization to the hapten diphenylcyclopropenone (DPC). These receptors originate from a woman between 45 and 65 years old with alopecia areata. Some clones in this sample may be carry-over from other donors' samples.

This clonotype was observed at least ten times. CDR3 DNA: TGTGCCAGCAGCTTAGATGGCCTAGGTGAGCAGTTCTTC. Amino acids: CASSLDGLGEQFF. The chain combines TRBV11-3 with TRBJ2-1, with D uncertain. The CDR3 has 13 residues. The V and J ends lost 0 bases and 9 bases respectively, with 9 bases between them. The V gene's germline CDR1 is SGHNT and CDR2 YENEEA.

This clonotype was recorded a few times. V and J are TRBV7-6 and TRBJ1-5; 9 bases are a match to TRBD1. The CDR3 is 16 amino acids. Germline CDR1 is SGHVS and CDR2 is FNYEAQ. J was trimmed by 5 bases and V by 4 bases; bases with no gene match: 9. The CDR3 nucleotides are TGTGCCAGCAGCTCAGGGTCGGGACAGGGACATCAGCCCCAGCATTTT. Translation: CASSSGSGQGHQPQHF.

J is TRBJ1-2 and V is TRBV5-6; 8 positions agree with TRBD1. Germline-derived CDR1 and CDR2 are SGHDT and YYEEEE. This CDR3 comprises 18 residues. V was clipped by 4 bases and J by 1 base; unmatched bases: 15. CDR3 in DNA: TGTGCCAGCAGCACCATAGGACAGGGAAAAGGAGTTAACTATGGCTACACCTTC. The encoded protein is CASSTIGQGKGVNYGYTF.